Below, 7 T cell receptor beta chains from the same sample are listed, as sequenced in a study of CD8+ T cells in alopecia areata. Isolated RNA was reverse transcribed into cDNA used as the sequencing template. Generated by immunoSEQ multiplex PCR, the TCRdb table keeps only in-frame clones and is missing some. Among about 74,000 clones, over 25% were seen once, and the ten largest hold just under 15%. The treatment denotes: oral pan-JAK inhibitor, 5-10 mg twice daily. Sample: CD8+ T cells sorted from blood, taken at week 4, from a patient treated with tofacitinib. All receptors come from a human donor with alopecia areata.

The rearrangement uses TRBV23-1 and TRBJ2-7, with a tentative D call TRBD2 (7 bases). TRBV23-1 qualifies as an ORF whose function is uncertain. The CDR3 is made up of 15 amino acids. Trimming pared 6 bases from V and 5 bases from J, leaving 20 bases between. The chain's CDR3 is CASSQEGGGGNEQYF. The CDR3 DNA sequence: TGCGCCAGCAGCCAAGAAGGAGGGGGGGGAAACGAGCAGTACTTC.

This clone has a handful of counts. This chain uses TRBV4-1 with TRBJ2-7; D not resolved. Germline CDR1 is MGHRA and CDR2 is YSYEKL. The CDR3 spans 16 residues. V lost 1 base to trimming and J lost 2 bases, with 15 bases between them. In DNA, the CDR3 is TGCGCCAGCAGCCAAGTGGTCGGACGCCTAACCTACGAGCAGTACTTC. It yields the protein CASSQVVGRLTYEQYF.

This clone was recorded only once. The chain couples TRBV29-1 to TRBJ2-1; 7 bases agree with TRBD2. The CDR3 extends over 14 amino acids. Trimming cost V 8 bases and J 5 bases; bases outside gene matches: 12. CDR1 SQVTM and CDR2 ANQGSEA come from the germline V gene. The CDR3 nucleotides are TGCAGCATTTTATCCGGGGCGGGGGACAATGAGCAGTTCTTC. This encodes CSILSGAGDNEQFF.

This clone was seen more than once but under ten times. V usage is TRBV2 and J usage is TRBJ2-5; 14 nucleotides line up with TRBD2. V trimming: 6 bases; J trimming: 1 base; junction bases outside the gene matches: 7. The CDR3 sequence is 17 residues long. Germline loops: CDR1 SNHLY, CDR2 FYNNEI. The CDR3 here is CASRGTSGRGTQETQYF. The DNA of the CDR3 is TGTGCCAGCAGAGGGACTAGCGGGAGAGGGACCCAAGAGACCCAGTACTTC.

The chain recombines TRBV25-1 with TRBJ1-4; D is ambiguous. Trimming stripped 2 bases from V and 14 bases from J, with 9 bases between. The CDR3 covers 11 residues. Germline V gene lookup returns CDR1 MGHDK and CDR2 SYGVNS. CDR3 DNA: TGTGCCAGCAGTGAAGGAGGAGTGCTGTTTTTT. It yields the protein CASSEGGVLFF.

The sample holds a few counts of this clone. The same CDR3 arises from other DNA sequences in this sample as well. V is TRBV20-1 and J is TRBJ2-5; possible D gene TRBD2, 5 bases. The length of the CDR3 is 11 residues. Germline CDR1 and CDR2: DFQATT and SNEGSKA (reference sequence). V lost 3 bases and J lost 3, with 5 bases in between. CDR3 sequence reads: CSARREETQYF. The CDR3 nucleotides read TGCAGTGCTAGGCGGGAAGAGACCCAGTACTTC.

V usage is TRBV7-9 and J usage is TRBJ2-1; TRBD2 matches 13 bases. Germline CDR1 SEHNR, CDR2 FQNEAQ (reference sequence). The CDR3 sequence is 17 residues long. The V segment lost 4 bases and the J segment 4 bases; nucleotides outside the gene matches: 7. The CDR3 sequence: CASSSGVGLAGYNEQFF. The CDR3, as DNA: TGTGCCAGCAGCTCAGGTGTGGGACTAGCGGGATACAATGAGCAGTTCTTC.